The rows below give T cell receptor beta chains drawn from one sample of a study of cytomegalovirus exposure and HLA in healthy donors. The assay was immunoSEQ multiplex PCR, and TCRdb's table has in-frame clones only and misses some. The sample contains 120,000 to 150,000 clones, around 82% of which appear only once. Sequencing was done on a sample of PBMCs. The receptors originated from a man between 35 and 55 years old in good health and CMV-seropositive. Each CDR3 is given with its conserved first and last residue. A D gene is named only where the DNA matches it firmly. Only some rows state a clone size, as once, few, many or a class for expanded clones.

clone_size	d_call	v_call	j_call	cdr3_aa	cdr3_nt
NA	NA	TRBV21-1	TRBJ1-3	CASSKAFEWDRGNTIYF	TGTGCCAGCAGCAAAGCGTTTGAATGGGACAGGGGAAACACCATATATTTT
NA	NA	TRBV18	TRBJ1-3	CASSPNVPGRSSGNTIYF	TGTGCCAGCTCACCAAATGTACCGGGTCGCAGCTCTGGAAACACCATATATTTT
NA	NA	TRBV6-5	TRBJ1-1	CASSYRTLNTEAFF	TGTGCCAGCAGTTACCGGACATTGAACACTGAAGCTTTCTTT
NA	NA	TRBV29-1	TRBJ1-5	CSVDGGESNQPQHF	TGCAGCGTTGATGGCGGGGAGAGCAATCAGCCCCAGCATTTT
few	TRBD1	TRBV4-3	TRBJ2-1	CASSIRDRGDNEQFF	TGCGCCAGCAGTATCCGGGACAGGGGAGACAATGAGCAGTTCTTC
once	TRBD2	TRBV5-5	TRBJ2-2	CASSLRLAGPNTGELFF	TGTGCCAGCAGCTTGAGGCTAGCGGGACCTAACACCGGGGAGCTGTTTTTT
NA	NA	TRBV2	TRBJ2-1	CASSTDGRRSNEQFF	TGTGCCAGCAGCACGGATGGGAGGAGGAGCAATGAGCAGTTCTTC
NA	NA	TRBV29-1	TRBJ1-1	CSAQGPGWAEAFF	TGCAGCGCCCAGGGTCCCGGATGGGCTGAAGCTTTCTTT
NA	NA	TRBV6-1	TRBJ1-3	CASSLQSGNTIYF	TGTGCCAGCAGTTTACAGTCTGGAAACACCATATATTTT
NA	TRBD1	TRBV5-1	TRBJ2-7	CASSFGQGYNEQYF	TGCGCCAGCAGCTTTGGACAGGGCTACAACGAGCAGTACTTC
NA	NA	TRBV19	TRBJ2-7	CASSTGQGGYEQYF	TGTGCCAGTAGTACAGGACAGGGAGGGTACGAGCAGTACTTC
NA	TRBD1	TRBV5-8	TRBJ2-7	CASSLSTGQVYEQYF	TGTGCCAGCAGCCTTTCGACAGGACAGGTCTACGAGCAGTACTTC
NA	NA	TRBV19	TRBJ1-3	CASSWDTGNTIYF	TGTGCCAGTAGTTGGGACACTGGAAACACCATATATTTT
NA	TRBD2	TRBV27	TRBJ2-3	CASSFRLSGGGTDTQYF	TGTGCCAGCAGTTTTCGTCTTAGCGGGGGCGGCACAGATACGCAGTATTTT
NA	NA	TRBV18	TRBJ1-4	CASSPLGQGGEKLFF	TGTGCCAGCTCACCACTGGGCCAGGGAGGTGAAAAACTGTTTTTT
NA	NA	TRBV10-2	TRBJ1-6	CASSQGGPGLNSPLHF	TGCGCCAGCAGCCAGGGAGGGCCTGGGCTTAATTCACCCCTCCACTTT
NA	TRBD1	TRBV7-2	TRBJ1-5	CASSQQGGNNQPQHF	TGTGCCAGCAGCCAACAGGGGGGGAACAATCAGCCCCAGCATTTT
NA	TRBD1	TRBV19	TRBJ2-2	CASSIGQGAGELFF	TGTGCCAGTAGTATAGGACAGGGGGCCGGGGAGCTGTTTTTT
NA	TRBD1	TRBV5-1	TRBJ1-2	CASSFGDRGPGGYTF	TGCGCCAGCAGCTTCGGGGACAGGGGACCAGGTGGCTACACCTTC
NA	NA	TRBV18	TRBJ1-3	CASSPGGVRVPGNTIYF	TGTGCCAGCTCACCCGGAGGGGTTAGAGTGCCTGGAAACACCATATATTTT
once	NA	TRBV5-1	TRBJ1-1	CASSLGLGGGDTEAFF	TGCGCCAGCAGCTTGGGACTGGGGGGGGGAGACACTGAAGCTTTCTTT
once	TRBD1	TRBV7-2	TRBJ2-4	CASSFEPGVYRGAKNIQYF	TGTGCCAGCAGCTTTGAACCGGGCGTCTACAGGGGAGCCAAAAACATTCAGTACTTC
once	TRBD2	TRBV6-1	TRBJ2-7	CASSEAGLAGGYYEQYF	TGTGCCAGCAGTGAAGCCGGCCTAGCGGGAGGCTATTACGAGCAGTACTTC
NA	TRBD1	TRBV19	TRBJ2-1	CASSMAPGTGLYNEQFF	TGTGCCAGTAGTATGGCCCCCGGGACAGGTCTCTACAATGAGCAGTTCTTC
few	TRBD2	TRBV7-9	TRBJ2-1	CASSSLLAGGSYNEQFF	TGTGCCAGCAGCTCCCTACTAGCGGGAGGATCCTACAATGAGCAGTTCTTC
NA	NA	TRBV5-6	TRBJ1-5	CASSSSGSGQPQHF	TGTGCCAGCAGCTCAAGCGGGAGCGGACAGCCCCAGCATTTT
NA	TRBD2	TRBV25-1	TRBJ2-7	CASSATSGGASEQYF	TGTGCCAGCAGTGCAACTAGCGGGGGGGCCAGCGAGCAGTACTTC
few	NA	TRBV4-3	TRBJ2-1	CASSQDGLNYNEQFF	TGCGCCAGCAGCCAAGATGGACTGAATTACAATGAGCAGTTCTTC
few	TRBD1	TRBV25-1	TRBJ1-4	CASSPRTGGFVTEKLFF	TGTGCCAGCAGTCCGCGGACAGGGGGCTTTGTCACTGAAAAACTGTTTTTT
few	NA	TRBV5-1	TRBJ2-3	CASSSQGGLKATDTQYF	TGCGCCAGCAGCTCACAGGGGGGACTAAAGGCCACAGATACGCAGTATTTT
NA	NA	TRBV6-6	TRBJ2-7	CASSFIRDYEQYF	TGTGCCAGCAGTTTTATCAGGGACTACGAGCAGTACTTC
NA	NA	TRBV2	TRBJ2-5	CASARETQYF	TGTGCCAGCGCCAGAGAGACCCAGTACTTC
NA	NA	TRBV11-2	TRBJ1-1	CASSLTSTGTGEAFF	TGTGCCAGCAGCCTAACCAGTACAGGGACGGGTGAAGCTTTCTTT
NA	NA	TRBV9	TRBJ1-2	CASSSMLEGNYGYTF	TGTGCCAGCAGCTCAATGTTGGAGGGGAACTATGGCTACACCTTC
NA	NA	TRBV5-1	TRBJ2-5	CASTVQGWETQYF	TGCGCCAGCACGGTCCAGGGATGGGAGACCCAGTACTTC
NA	NA	TRBV27	TRBJ2-6	CASSLSVGPSCGANVLTF	TGTGCCAGCAGTTTATCCGTGGGCCCTTCCTGCGGGGCCAACGTCCTGACTTTC
NA	TRBD2	TRBV5-4	TRBJ2-5	CASSFTPGLAGKETQYF	TGTGCCAGCAGCTTTACCCCTGGGCTAGCGGGGAAAGAGACCCAGTACTTC
NA	TRBD1	TRBV6-6	TRBJ2-5	CASSVDRGYQETQYF	TGTGCCAGCAGCGTCGACAGGGGGTACCAAGAGACCCAGTACTTC
once	TRBD1	TRBV5-4	TRBJ1-1	CASSGKDRVTEAFF	TGTGCCAGCAGCGGAAAGGACAGGGTCACTGAAGCTTTCTTT
once	TRBD1	TRBV6-4	TRBJ1-1	CASSSGTGGTEAFF	TGTGCCAGCAGTTCCGGGACAGGAGGCACTGAAGCTTTCTTT
NA	NA	TRBV5-5	TRBJ1-1	CASRLSLDTNTEAFF	TGTGCCAGCAGGCTTTCCCTCGACACGAACACTGAAGCTTTCTTT
NA	TRBD1	TRBV29-1	TRBJ1-1	CSATRGQPNTEAFF	TGCAGCGCTACCCGGGGACAGCCGAACACTGAAGCTTTCTTT
NA	TRBD2	TRBV6-5	TRBJ2-5	CASSYPGLAGEKQYF	TGTGCCAGCAGTTACCCGGGACTAGCGGGAGAGAAGCAGTACTTC
NA	NA	TRBV11-2	TRBJ2-6	CASSPLSSGANVLTF	TGTGCCAGCAGCCCTCTCAGCTCTGGGGCCAACGTCCTGACTTTC
NA	TRBD2	TRBV28	TRBJ2-1	CASFGGAGGYNEQFF	TGTGCCAGCTTCGGGGGGGCTGGGGGCTACAATGAGCAGTTCTTC
NA	TRBD1	TRBV28	TRBJ2-7	CASSGTGKPSPYEQYF	TGTGCCAGCAGTGGGACAGGGAAGCCTTCCCCCTACGAGCAGTACTTC
NA	TRBD2	TRBV7-9	TRBJ2-7	CASSFRDWGGYEQYF	TGTGCCAGCAGTTTCCGGGACTGGGGGGGCTACGAGCAGTACTTC
NA	NA	TRBV9	TRBJ2-3	CASSPIARVTDTQYF	TGTGCCAGCAGCCCTATAGCGCGAGTCACAGATACGCAGTATTTT
NA	TRBD1	TRBV19	TRBJ2-3	CASTSGQGGLDTQYF	TGTGCCAGTACCTCGGGACAGGGAGGGTTAGATACGCAGTATTTT
NA	NA	TRBV5-1	TRBJ1-6	CASSFRTDRNSPLHF	TGCGCCAGCAGCTTTCGGACAGATAGAAATTCCCCCCTCCACTTT
NA	NA	TRBV6-6	TRBJ1-4	CASGRGGEKLFF	TGTGCCAGCGGTAGAGGAGGTGAAAAACTGTTTTTT
NA	TRBD2	TRBV6-4	TRBJ2-1	CASSDGLAGSYNEQFF	TGTGCCAGCAGTGATGGACTAGCGGGTTCCTACAATGAGCAGTTCTTC
once	TRBD1	TRBV28	TRBJ1-2	CASKVGQGEFFGYTF	TGTGCCAGCAAGGTTGGTCAGGGGGAATTTTTTGGCTACACCTTC
NA	TRBD1	TRBV2	TRBJ2-5	CASTKPGQGTRLGETQYF	TGTGCCAGCACCAAGCCAGGACAGGGGACACGATTGGGGGAGACCCAGTACTTC
few	TRBD2	TRBV6-5	TRBJ2-5	CASSPSGRETQYF	TGTGCCAGCAGTCCTAGCGGGAGGGAGACCCAGTACTTC
NA	TRBD1	TRBV25-1	TRBJ2-7	CASTPGQVGSYEQYF	TGTGCCAGCACCCCGGGACAGGTTGGGTCCTACGAGCAGTACTTC
once	TRBD1	TRBV19	TRBJ1-5	CASSTGQGLGFNQPQHF	TGTGCCAGTAGTACGGGACAGGGTTTGGGATTCAATCAGCCCCAGCATTTT
NA	TRBD1	TRBV27	TRBJ2-7	CASKEGGGLATEQYF	TGTGCCAGCAAGGAAGGGGGCGGCCTCGCCACTGAGCAGTACTTC
NA	NA	TRBV5-1	TRBJ1-1	CASRLGPNTEAFF	TGCGCCAGCAGACTCGGTCCTAACACTGAAGCTTTCTTT